These T cell receptor beta chains were read from a single sample in a study of blood T cells in healthy people across ages. TCRdb re-analysed the 5' RACE reads in MiXCR, keeping a single row per CDR3 protein. This sample has about 1.1 million distinct CDR3 sequences; about two fifths occur once, and the top ten carry around 12%. The sequencing sample was made of blood. These receptors were taken from a man in his late teens or twenties in good health. Each CDR3 is given with its conserved first and last residue. The D gene is left open where the match is weak. Size tells how often a clone was seen (once, few, many) or the class of an expanded clone, and some rows leave it out.

TRBV7-3	TRBJ2-1	TRBD2	many	TGTGCCAGCAGCCCTAGCGGGGGCCTCTACAATGAGCAGTTCTTC	CASSPSGGLYNEQFF
TRBV5-1	TRBJ1-6	-	-	TGCGCCAGCAGCTCTGAACTCAGGGACTCACCCCTCCACTTT	CASSSELRDSPLHF
TRBV19	TRBJ1-3	-	-	TGTGCCAGTAGACAGGCGGGAAACACCATATATTTT	CASRQAGNTIYF
TRBV15	TRBJ2-5	-	-	TGTGCCACCGGCAGAGATCAGGGTACCCTGCGGCAAGAGACCCAGTACTTC	CATGRDQGTLRQETQYF
TRBV11-3	TRBJ2-1	TRBD1	few	TGTGCCAGCAGCCCATCATGGGACAGGGGCGATGAGCAGTTCTTC	CASSPSWDRGDEQFF
TRBV6-5	TRBJ2-5	TRBD1	-	TGTGCCAGCAGTTTTGGACAGGGAGAAGAGACCCAGTACTTC	CASSFGQGEETQYF
TRBV7-9	TRBJ1-1	TRBD1	-	TGTGCCAGCAGCACCCGAGACAGGGGGCTACTTGAAGCTTTCTTT	CASSTRDRGLLEAFF
TRBV28	TRBJ2-1	-	few	TGTGCCAGCACCGAAGGAACGGAGCAGTTCTTC	CASTEGTEQFF
TRBV2	TRBJ1-2	TRBD1	few	TGTGCCAGCAGCGACAGGGGGCGTGATTATGGCTACACCTTC	CASSDRGRDYGYTF
TRBV7-9	TRBJ1-2	-	-	TGCGCCAGCAGCTTGTCGGGACGGAACTATGGCTACACCTTC	CASSLSGRNYGYTF
TRBV20-1	TRBJ1-1	-	-	TGCAGTGCCGACACACTTGACCCGGGGTACACTGAAGCTTTCTTT	CSADTLDPGYTEAFF
TRBV5-8	TRBJ2-1	TRBD1	-	TGTGCCAGCAGTTATGACAGGGGTGGTGAGCAGTTCTTC	CASSYDRGGEQFF
TRBV6-2/TRBV6-3	TRBJ2-7	-	-	TGTGCCAGCAGTTACGATTCAGGGTACGAGCAGTACTTC	CASSYDSGYEQYF
TRBV29-1	TRBJ1-2	-	-	TGCAGCGTTGGGGGGGCCTGGAATGGCTACACCTTC	CSVGGAWNGYTF
TRBV12-3/TRBV12-4	TRBJ2-1	-	few	TGTGCCAGCGGAGAGCAGTTCTTC	CASGEQFF
TRBV10-3	TRBJ2-7	-	few	TGTGCCATCAGGAGTGGCGATACCTACGAGCAGTACTTC	CAIRSGDTYEQYF
TRBV7-2	TRBJ1-1	-	many	TGTGCCAGCAGCTTGGACAGTGAAGCTTTCTTT	CASSLDSEAFF
TRBV15	TRBJ1-1	TRBD1	once	TGTGCCACCAGCATAACAGGGGCGGGTGAAGCTTTCTTT	CATSITGAGEAFF
TRBV12-3/TRBV12-4	TRBJ1-2	-	-	TGTGCCAGCACGCACTTAACGAACTATGGCTACACCTTC	CASTHLTNYGYTF
TRBV3-1	TRBJ2-2	-	few	TGTGCCAGCAGCCAACCGGGGATAGGCACCGGGGAGCTGTTTTTT	CASSQPGIGTGELFF
TRBV10-3	TRBJ1-2	-	-	TGTGCCATCAGAGACAGAAACTATGGCTACACCTTC	CAIRDRNYGYTF
TRBV6-5	TRBJ1-2	-	-	TGTGCCAGCACTAACCCACCCGGGGACAACTATGGCTACACCTTC	CASTNPPGDNYGYTF
TRBV6-2/TRBV6-3	TRBJ2-7	TRBD1	few	TGTGCCAGCAGCTCACTAGACAGGGGACCCTCCTACGAGCAGTACTTC	CASSSLDRGPSYEQYF
TRBV18	TRBJ2-1	TRBD2	-	TGTGCCAGCTCACGCGGGACTAGCGGGGGATACGGTGAGCAGTTCTTC	CASSRGTSGGYGEQFF
TRBV5-1	TRBJ1-2	-	-	TGCGCCAGCAGCTTGGATTCCATGGGCTACACCTTC	CASSLDSMGYTF
TRBV5-1	TRBJ2-5	-	-	TGCGCCAGCAGCTTGTCGGAGGACAATGAGCAGTACTTC	CASSLSEDNEQYF
TRBV12-3/TRBV12-4	TRBJ1-1	-	few	TGTGCCAGCAGTTTAGCGATCATGAACACTGAAGCTTTCTTT	CASSLAIMNTEAFF
TRBV3-1	TRBJ2-1	-	few	TGTGCCACCAGGGGCGGTTACAATGAGCAGTTCTTC	CATRGGYNEQFF
TRBV6-6	TRBJ2-1	-	few	TGTGCCAGCAGTTACGACTGGAATGAGCAGTTCTTC	CASSYDWNEQFF
TRBV4-3	TRBJ1-1	-	few	TGCGCCAGCAGCCAAGAGAGGTGGGGGTCTGAAGCTTTCTTT	CASSQERWGSEAFF
TRBV9	TRBJ1-1	-	-	TGTGCCAGCAGCGCTCGAACCGGGACGGATAACACTGAAGCTTTCTTT	CASSARTGTDNTEAFF
TRBV7-9	TRBJ1-5	-	once	TGTGCCAGCAGCTCCTTTGGGCCAGGGGTCAATCAGCCCCAGCATTTT	CASSSFGPGVNQPQHF
TRBV7-3	TRBJ1-5	-	many	TGTGCCAGCAGCTTAAACCCGGGGGAGCAGCCCCAGCATTTT	CASSLNPGEQPQHF
TRBV10-3	TRBJ1-3	TRBD1	-	TGTGCCATCAGTGAAAGGGGACAGGGACTAAACACCATATATTTT	CAISERGQGLNTIYF
TRBV6-5	TRBJ1-2	TRBD1	few	TGTGCCAGCAGTTACTCCGGACAGGACCACTATGGCTACACCTTC	CASSYSGQDHYGYTF
TRBV7-6	TRBJ2-1	TRBD1	few	TGTGCCAGCAGCTTAGAGGGGACAGGGTACAATGAGCAGTTCTTC	CASSLEGTGYNEQFF
TRBV9	TRBJ1-5	-	-	TGTGCCAGCAGCCCTAGCGTCTATAGCAATCAGCCCCAGCATTTT	CASSPSVYSNQPQHF
TRBV6-2/TRBV6-3	TRBJ1-2	-	few	TGTGCCAGCAGTTACGGCAGTTGGGACTATGGCTACACCTTC	CASSYGSWDYGYTF
TRBV9	TRBJ2-1	TRBD2	few	TGTGCCAGCAGCGTGAGCGGGGGCCGAGGCAATGAGCAGTTCTTC	CASSVSGGRGNEQFF
TRBV6-2/TRBV6-3	TRBJ2-5	TRBD1	-	TGTGCCAGCAGTTGCTGGGACAGGATAAGCCAAGAGACCCAGTACTTC	CASSCWDRISQETQYF
TRBV20-1	TRBJ2-1	-	-	TGCAGTGCCTCCCTCCCCCAGCGGAACAATGAGCAGTTCTTC	CSASLPQRNNEQFF
TRBV29-1	TRBJ2-1	-	many	TGCAGCGTTGAACAGTACAATGAGCAGTTCTTC	CSVEQYNEQFF